Listed below are T cell receptor beta chains from one sample, sequenced in a study of blood T cell repertoires in COVID-19. Using immunoSEQ multiplex PCR, the repertoire was profiled, and TCRdb retains in-frame clones only, with some absent. Among roughly 120,000 clones, 90% were seen once, and the ten largest hold approximately 5%. The material sequenced was peripheral blood. The origin of the receptors is a man in his sixties with COVID-19, enrolled during active disease. CDR3s include the opening cysteine and the closing phenylalanine or tryptophan. Fields, in order: clone size, J gene, V gene, D gene, CDR3 DNA, CDR3 protein. A D gene is named only where the DNA matches it firmly. Size is omitted from some rows. Given values are once, few, many or a class for expanded clones.

>.|TRBJ2-7|TRBV18|.
TGTGCCAGCTCACCAAGGGGGTCCTACGAGCAGTACTTC
CASSPRGSYEQYF
>.|TRBJ2-3|TRBV6-5|TRBD2
TGTGCCAGCAGTTACGAGGGACTAGGCGCAGATACGCAGTATTTT
CASSYEGLGADTQYF
>.|TRBJ1-1|TRBV5-4|TRBD1
TGTGCCAGCAGCCAAGACAGGGGAAGAACTGAAGCTTTCTTT
CASSQDRGRTEAFF
>.|TRBJ2-1|TRBV23-1|TRBD1
TGCGCCAGCAGTCTGGGACAGGGGGACAATGAGCAGTTCTTC
CASSLGQGDNEQFF
>.|TRBJ2-3|TRBV11-3|TRBD1
TGTGCCAGCAGCCGGGACAGGGGTCAAGATACGCAGTATTTT
CASSRDRGQDTQYF
>.|TRBJ2-1|TRBV3-1/TRBV3-2|.
TGTGCCAGCAGCCAAGGGTTAGCCCATGAGCAGTTCTTC
CASSQGLAHEQFF
>.|TRBJ2-7|TRBV2|.
TGTGCCAGCAGGGACAGTGCCTACGAGCAGTACTTC
CASRDSAYEQYF
>.|TRBJ1-3|TRBV2|.
TGTGCCAGCAGTGAAGAGGGAGGCGGGGGATACTCTGGAAACACCATATATTTT
CASSEEGGGGYSGNTIYF
>few|TRBJ1-2|TRBV19|TRBD1
TGTGCCAGTAGTCCCATCGACAGGGGTAGTATGGGCTACACCTTC
CASSPIDRGSMGYTF
>.|TRBJ1-5|TRBV12-3/TRBV12-4|TRBD1
TGTGCCAGCAATACGGACAGGGGTAAGCCCCAGCATTTT
CASNTDRGKPQHF
>.|TRBJ1-1|TRBV11-3|.
TGTGCCAGCAGCCCTTACCCGGGACAAGAGAACACTGAAGCTTTCTTT
CASSPYPGQENTEAFF
>once|TRBJ2-2|TRBV7-9|.
TGTGCCACCCGCACCGGGGAGCTGTTTTTT
CATRTGELFF
>.|TRBJ2-2|TRBV27|TRBD2
TGTGCCAGCAGACCAAATCCGGGACTAGCCTCCACCGGGGAGCTGTTTTTT
CASRPNPGLASTGELFF
>.|TRBJ1-1|TRBV7-8|.
TGTGCCAGCAGCCTCAGGGAATACACTGAAGCTTTCTTT
CASSLREYTEAFF
>.|TRBJ1-5|TRBV12-3/TRBV12-4|.
TGTGCCAGCACTGTTGACAGACAGCCCCAGCATTTT
CASTVDRQPQHF
>.|TRBJ2-7|TRBV11-2|TRBD1
TGTGCCAGCAGCTTAGGCCCGGGGACAGGGAAGTTCTACGAGCAGTACTTC
CASSLGPGTGKFYEQYF
>.|TRBJ2-1|TRBV10-3|.
TGTGCCATCAGTGGACAGGGAGGTAGTATTGAGCAGTTCTTC
CAISGQGGSIEQFF
>.|TRBJ1-4|TRBV4-1|.
TGCGCCAGCAGAGACAGAAATAATGAAAAACTGTTTTTT
CASRDRNNEKLFF
>.|TRBJ2-1|TRBV11-3|.
TGTGCCAGCCGTCCTTTCTGGGCGAGCTCCTACAATGAGCAGTTCTTC
CASRPFWASSYNEQFF